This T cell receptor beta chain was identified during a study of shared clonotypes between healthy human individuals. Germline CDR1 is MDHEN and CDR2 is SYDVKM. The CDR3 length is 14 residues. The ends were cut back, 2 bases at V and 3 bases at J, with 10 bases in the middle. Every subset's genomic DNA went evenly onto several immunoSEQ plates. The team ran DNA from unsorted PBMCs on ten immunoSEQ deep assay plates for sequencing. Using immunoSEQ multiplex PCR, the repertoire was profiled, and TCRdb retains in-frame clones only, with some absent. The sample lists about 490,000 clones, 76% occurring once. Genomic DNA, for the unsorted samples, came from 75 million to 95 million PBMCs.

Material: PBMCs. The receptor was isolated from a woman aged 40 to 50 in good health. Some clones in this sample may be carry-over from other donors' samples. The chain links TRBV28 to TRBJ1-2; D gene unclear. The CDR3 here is CASSLTDRYYGYTF. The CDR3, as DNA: TGTGCCAGCAGTTTAACAGATCGATACTATGGCTACACCTTC.